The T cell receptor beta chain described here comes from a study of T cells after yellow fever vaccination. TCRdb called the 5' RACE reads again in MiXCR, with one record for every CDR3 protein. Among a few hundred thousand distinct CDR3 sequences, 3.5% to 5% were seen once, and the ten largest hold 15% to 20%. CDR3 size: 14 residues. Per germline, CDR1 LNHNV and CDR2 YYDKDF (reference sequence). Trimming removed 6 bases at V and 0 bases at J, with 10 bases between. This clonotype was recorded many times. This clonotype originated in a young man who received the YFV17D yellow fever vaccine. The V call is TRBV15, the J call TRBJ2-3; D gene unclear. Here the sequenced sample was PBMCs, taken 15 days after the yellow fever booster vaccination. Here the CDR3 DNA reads TGTGCCACCAGGGGTGCCCTGAGCACAGATACGCAGTATTTT. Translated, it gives CATRGALSTDTQYF.